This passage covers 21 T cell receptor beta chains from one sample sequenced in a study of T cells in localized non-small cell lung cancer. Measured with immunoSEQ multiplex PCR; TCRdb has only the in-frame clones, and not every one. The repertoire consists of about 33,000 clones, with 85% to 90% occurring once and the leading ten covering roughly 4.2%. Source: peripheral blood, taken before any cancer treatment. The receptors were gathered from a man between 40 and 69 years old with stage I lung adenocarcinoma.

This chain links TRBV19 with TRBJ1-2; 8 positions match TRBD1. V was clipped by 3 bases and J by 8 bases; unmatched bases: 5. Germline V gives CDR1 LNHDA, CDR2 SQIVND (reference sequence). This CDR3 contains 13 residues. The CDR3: CASSMYRGEGYTF. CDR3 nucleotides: TGTGCCAGTAGTATGTACAGGGGGGAAGGCTACACCTTC.

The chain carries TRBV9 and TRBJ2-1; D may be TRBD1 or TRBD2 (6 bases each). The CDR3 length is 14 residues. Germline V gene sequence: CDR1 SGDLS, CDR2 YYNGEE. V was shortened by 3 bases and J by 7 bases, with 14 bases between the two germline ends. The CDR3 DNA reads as TGTGCCAGCAGCGGGAAGGGGGGCGGGAATGAGCAGTTCTTC. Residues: CASSGKGGGNEQFF. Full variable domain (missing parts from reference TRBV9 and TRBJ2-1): DSGVTQTPKHLITATGQRVTLRCSPRSGDLSVYWYQQSLDQGLQFLIQYYNGEERAKGNILERFSAQQFPDLHSELNLSSLELGDSALYFCASSGKGGGNEQFFGPGTRLTVL.

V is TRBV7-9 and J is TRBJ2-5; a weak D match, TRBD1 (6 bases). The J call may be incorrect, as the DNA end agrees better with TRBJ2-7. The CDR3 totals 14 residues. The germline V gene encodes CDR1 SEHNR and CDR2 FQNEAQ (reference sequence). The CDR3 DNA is TGTGCCAGCAGCGGTGGGGGCCAGCGCTACGAGCAGTACTTC. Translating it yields CASSGGGQRYEQYF.

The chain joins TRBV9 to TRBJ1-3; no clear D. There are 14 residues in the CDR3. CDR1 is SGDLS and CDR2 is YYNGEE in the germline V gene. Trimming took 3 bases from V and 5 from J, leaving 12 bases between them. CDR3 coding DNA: TGTGCCAGCAGCGCTCAAGCGATCCGAAACACCATATATTTT. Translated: CASSAQAIRNTIYF.

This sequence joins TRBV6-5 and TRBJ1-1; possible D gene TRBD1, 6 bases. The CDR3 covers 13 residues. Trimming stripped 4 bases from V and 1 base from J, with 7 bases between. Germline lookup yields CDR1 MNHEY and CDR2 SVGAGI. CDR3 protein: CASSLGQNTEAFF. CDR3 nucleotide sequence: TGTGCCAGCAGTTTGGGACAGAACACTGAAGCTTTCTTT.

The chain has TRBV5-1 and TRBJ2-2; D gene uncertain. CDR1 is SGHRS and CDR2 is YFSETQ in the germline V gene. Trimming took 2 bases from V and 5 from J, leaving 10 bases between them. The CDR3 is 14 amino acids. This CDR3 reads CASSLMVETGELFF. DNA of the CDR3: TGCGCCAGCAGCTTAATGGTGGAGACCGGGGAGCTGTTTTTT.

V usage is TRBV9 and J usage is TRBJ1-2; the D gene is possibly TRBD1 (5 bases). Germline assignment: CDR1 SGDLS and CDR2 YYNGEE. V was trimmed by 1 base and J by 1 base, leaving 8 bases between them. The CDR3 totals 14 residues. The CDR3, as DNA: TGTGCCAGCAGCGTACAGGGAGGTAACTATGGCTACACCTTC. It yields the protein CASSVQGGNYGYTF.

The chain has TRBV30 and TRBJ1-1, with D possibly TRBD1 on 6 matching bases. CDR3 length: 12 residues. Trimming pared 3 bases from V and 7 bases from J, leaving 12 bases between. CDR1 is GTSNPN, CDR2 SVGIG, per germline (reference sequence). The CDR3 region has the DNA TGTGCCTGGAGGGACGACAGGATTGAAGCTTTCTTT. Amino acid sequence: CAWRDDRIEAFF.

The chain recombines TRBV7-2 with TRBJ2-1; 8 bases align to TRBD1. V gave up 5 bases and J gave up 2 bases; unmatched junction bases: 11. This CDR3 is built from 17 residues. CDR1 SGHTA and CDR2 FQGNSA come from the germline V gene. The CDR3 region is CASSGAQGAIPYNEQFF. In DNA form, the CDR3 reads TGTGCCAGCAGCGGGGCCCAGGGGGCAATACCCTACAATGAGCAGTTCTTC.

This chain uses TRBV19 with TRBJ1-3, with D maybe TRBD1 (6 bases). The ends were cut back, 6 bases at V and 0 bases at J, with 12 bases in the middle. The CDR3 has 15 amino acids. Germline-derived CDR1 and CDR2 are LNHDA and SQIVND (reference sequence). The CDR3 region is CASRLDRISGNTIYF. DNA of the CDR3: TGTGCCAGTAGACTTGACAGGATCTCTGGAAACACCATATATTTT.

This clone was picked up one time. The CDR3 reads CASSTSDRGNEQYF. In DNA, the CDR3 is TGTGCCAGCAGTACCTCGGACAGGGGCAACGAGCAGTACTTC. The chain employs TRBV6-1 and TRBJ2-7, with 9 bases matching TRBD1. The CDR3 runs to 14 residues. V lost 5 bases, J lost 5 bases, and 7 bases stayed unmatched. Germline CDR1 and CDR2: MNHNS and SASEGT.

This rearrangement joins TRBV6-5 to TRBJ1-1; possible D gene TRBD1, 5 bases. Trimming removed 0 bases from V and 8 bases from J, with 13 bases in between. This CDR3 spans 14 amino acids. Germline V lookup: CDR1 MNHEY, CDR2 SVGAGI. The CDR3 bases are TGTGCCAGCAGTTACTCGGCGGGGACGAGCGAAGCTTTCTTT. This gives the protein CASSYSAGTSEAFF.

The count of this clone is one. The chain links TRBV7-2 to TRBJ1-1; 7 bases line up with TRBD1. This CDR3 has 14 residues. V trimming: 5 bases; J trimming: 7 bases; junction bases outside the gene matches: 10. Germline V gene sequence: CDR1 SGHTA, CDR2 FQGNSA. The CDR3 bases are TGTGCCAGCAGCCGGCAGACAGGGAAGCTTGAAGCTTTCTTT. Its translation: CASSRQTGKLEAFF.

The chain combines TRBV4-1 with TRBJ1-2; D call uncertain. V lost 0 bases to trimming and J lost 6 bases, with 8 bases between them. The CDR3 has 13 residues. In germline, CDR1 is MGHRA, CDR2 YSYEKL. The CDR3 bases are TGCGCCAGCAGCCAAGACAGGTGGGATGGCTACACCTTC. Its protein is CASSQDRWDGYTF.

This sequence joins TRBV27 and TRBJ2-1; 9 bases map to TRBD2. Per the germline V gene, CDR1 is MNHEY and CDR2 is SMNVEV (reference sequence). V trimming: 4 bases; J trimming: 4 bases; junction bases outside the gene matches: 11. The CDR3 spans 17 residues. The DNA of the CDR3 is TGTGCCAGCAGTTCACAGGGACTAGCAACCCCGTACAATGAGCAGTTCTTC. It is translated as CASSSQGLATPYNEQFF.

The CDR3 loop is CASSERRGAGGGYTF. In nucleotides, the CDR3 is TGTGCCAGCAGTGAAAGACGGGGCGCCGGGGGTGGCTACACCTTC. This sequence joins TRBV6-4 and TRBJ1-2; tentatively, D is TRBD1 (5 bases). Germline-derived CDR1 and CDR2 are MRHNA and SNTAGT. The V end was cut by 3 bases, the J end by 7 bases, with 18 bases between. The CDR3 sequence is 15 residues long.

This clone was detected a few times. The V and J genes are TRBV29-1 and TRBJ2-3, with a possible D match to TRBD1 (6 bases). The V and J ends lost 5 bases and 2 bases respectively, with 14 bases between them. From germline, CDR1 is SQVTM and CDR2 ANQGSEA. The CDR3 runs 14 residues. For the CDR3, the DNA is TGCAGCGTTCCAGGGGTCCTCATCACAGATACGCAGTATTTT. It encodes CSVPGVLITDTQYF.

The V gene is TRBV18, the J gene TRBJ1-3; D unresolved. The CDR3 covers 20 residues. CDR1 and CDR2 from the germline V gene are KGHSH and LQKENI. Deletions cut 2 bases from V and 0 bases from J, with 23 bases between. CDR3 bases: TGTGCCAGCTCACCAGTCGTGTCCGGTGGGCGCACCCTCTCTGGAAACACCATATATTTT. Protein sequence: CASSPVVSGGRTLSGNTIYF.

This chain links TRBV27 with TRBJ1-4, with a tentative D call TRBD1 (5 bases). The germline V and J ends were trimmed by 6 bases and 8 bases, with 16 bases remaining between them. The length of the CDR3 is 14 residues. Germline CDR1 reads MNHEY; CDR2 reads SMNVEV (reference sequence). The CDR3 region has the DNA TGTGCCAGCAGGTCGGGACCCCAAACGGAAAAACTGTTTTTT. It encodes CASRSGPQTEKLFF. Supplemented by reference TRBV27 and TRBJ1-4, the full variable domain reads EAQVTQNPRYLITVTGKKLTVTCSQNMNHEYMSWYRQDPGLGLRQIYYSMNVEVTDKGDVPEGYKVSRKEKRNFPLILESPSPNQTSLYFCASRSGPQTEKLFFGSGTQLSVL.

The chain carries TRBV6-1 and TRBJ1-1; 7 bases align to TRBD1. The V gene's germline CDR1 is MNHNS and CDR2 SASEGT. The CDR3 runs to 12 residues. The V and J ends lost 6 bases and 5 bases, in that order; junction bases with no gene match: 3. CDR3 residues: CASSHRGTEAFF. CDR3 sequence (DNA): TGTGCCAGCAGCCACAGGGGAACTGAAGCTTTCTTT.

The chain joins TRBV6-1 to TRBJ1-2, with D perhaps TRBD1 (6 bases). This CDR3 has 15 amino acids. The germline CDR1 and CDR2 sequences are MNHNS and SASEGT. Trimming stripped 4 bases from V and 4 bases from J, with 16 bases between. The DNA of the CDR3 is TGTGCCAGCAGTGCTAACAGGGACATCCTCTATGGCTACACCTTC. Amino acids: CASSANRDILYGYTF.